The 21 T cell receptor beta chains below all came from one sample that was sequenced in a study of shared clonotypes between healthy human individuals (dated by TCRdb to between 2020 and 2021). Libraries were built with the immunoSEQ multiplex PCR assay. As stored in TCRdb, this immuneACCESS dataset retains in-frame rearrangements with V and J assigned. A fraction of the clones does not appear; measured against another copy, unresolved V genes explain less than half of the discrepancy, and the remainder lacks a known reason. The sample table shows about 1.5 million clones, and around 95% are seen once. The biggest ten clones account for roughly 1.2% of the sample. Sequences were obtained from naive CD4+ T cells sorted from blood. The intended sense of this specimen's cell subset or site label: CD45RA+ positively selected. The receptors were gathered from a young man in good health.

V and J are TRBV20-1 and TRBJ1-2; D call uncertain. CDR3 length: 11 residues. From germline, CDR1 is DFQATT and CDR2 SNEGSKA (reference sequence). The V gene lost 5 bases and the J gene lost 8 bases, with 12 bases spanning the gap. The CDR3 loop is CSAVGARGYTF. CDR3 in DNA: TGCAGTGCTGTGGGCGCGAGGGGCTACACCTTC.

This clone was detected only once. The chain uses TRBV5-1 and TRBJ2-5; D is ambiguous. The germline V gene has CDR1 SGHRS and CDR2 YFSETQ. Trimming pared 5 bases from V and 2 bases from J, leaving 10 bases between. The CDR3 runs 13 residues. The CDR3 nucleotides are TGCGCCAGCAGTGAACAGCTACAAGAGACCCAGTACTTC. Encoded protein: CASSEQLQETQYF.

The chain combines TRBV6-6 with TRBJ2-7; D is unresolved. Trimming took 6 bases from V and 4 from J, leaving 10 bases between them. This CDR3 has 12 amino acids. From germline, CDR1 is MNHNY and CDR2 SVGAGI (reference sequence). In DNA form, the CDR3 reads TGTGCCAGCAGCCCCCTGGGATACGAGCAGTACTTC. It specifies CASSPLGYEQYF.

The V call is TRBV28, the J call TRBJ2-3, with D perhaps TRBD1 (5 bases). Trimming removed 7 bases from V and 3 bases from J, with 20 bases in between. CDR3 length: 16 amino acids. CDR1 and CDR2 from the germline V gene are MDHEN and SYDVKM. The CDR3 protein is CASITPGHSGTDTQYF. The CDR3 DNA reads TGTGCCAGCATCACGCCAGGGCATTCAGGTACAGATACGCAGTATTTT.

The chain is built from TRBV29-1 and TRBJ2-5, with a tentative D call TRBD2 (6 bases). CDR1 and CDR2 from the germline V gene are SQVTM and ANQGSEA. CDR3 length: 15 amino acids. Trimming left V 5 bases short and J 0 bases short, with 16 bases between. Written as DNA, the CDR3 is TGCAGCGTTTCTAGCGTCGGGAGTTACCAAGAGACCCAGTACTTC. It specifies CSVSSVGSYQETQYF.

The CDR3 nucleotides are TGTGCCAGTAGTACTAGGGTGGATACGCAGTATTTT. As protein: CASSTRVDTQYF. The gene calls are TRBV19 and TRBJ2-3; D is unclear. The germline V gene encodes CDR1 LNHDA and CDR2 SQIVND (reference sequence). The V end lost 4 bases, the J end lost 6 bases, and 8 bases lay between the germline ends. The CDR3 consists of 12 residues.

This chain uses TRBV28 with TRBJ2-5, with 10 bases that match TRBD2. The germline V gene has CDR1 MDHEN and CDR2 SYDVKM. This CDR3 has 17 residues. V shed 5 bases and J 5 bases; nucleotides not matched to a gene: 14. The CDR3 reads CASSPVGAGGLGETQYF. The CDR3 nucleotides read TGTGCCAGCAGTCCTGTTGGAGCGGGGGGGCTCGGGGAGACCCAGTACTTC.

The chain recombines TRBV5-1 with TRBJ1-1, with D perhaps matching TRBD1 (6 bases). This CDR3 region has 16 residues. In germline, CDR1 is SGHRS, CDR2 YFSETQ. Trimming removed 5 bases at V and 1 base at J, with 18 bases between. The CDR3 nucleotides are TGCGCCAGCAGTTTACAACCGGGACATACGAACACTGAAGCTTTCTTT. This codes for CASSLQPGHTNTEAFF. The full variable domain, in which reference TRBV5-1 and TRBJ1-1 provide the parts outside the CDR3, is KAGVTQTPRYLIKTRGQQVTLSCSPISGHRSVSWYQQTPGQGLQFLFEYFSETQRNKGNFPGRFSGRQFSNSRSEMNVSTLELGDSALYLCASSLQPGHTNTEAFFGQGTRLTVV.

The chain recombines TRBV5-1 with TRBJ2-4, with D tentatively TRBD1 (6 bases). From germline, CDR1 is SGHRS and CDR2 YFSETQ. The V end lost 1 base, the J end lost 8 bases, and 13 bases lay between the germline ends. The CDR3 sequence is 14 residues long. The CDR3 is CASSLFTGRDIQYF. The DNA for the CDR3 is TGCGCCAGCAGCTTGTTCACAGGGAGAGACATTCAGTACTTC. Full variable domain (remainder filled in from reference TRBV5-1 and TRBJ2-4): KAGVTQTPRYLIKTRGQQVTLSCSPISGHRSVSWYQQTPGQGLQFLFEYFSETQRNKGNFPGRFSGRQFSNSRSEMNVSTLELGDSALYLCASSLFTGRDIQYFGAGTRLSVL.

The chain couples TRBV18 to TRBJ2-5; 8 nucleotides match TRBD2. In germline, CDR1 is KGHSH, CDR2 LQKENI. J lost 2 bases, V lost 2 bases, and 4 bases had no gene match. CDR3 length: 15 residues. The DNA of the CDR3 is TGTGCCAGCTCACCAGGGCAGCGGGAGCAAGAGACCCAGTACTTC. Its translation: CASSPGQREQETQYF.

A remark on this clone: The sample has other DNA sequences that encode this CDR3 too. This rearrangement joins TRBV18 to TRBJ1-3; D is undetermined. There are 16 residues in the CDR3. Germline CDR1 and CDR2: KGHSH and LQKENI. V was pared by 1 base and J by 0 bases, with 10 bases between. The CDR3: CASSPLDRVSGNTIYF. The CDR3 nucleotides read TGTGCCAGCTCACCACTCGACCGCGTCTCTGGAAACACCATATATTTT.

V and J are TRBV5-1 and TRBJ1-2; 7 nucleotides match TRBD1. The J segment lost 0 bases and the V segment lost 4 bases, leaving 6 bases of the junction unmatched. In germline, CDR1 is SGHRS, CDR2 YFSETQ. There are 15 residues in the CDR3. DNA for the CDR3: TGCGCCAGCAGCCCCAGACAGGGAGCTAACTATGGCTACACCTTC. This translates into CASSPRQGANYGYTF.

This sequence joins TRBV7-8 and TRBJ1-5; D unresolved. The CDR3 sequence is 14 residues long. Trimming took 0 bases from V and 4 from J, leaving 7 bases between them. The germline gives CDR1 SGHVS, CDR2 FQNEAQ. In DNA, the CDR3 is TGTGCCAGCAGCTTAGCGCAGGAAAATCAGCCCCAGCATTTT. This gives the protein CASSLAQENQPQHF.

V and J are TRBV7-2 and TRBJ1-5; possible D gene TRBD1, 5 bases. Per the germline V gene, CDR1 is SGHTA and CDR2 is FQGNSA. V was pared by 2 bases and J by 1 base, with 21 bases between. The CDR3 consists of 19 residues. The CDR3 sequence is CASSLQAISQGLSNQPQHF. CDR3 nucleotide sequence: TGTGCCAGCAGCTTACAAGCGATCTCGCAGGGACTAAGCAATCAGCCCCAGCATTTT.

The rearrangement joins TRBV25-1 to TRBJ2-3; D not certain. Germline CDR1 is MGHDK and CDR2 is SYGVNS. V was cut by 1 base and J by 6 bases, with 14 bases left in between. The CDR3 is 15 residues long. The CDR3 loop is CASSESPHRADTQYF. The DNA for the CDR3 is TGTGCCAGCAGTGAATCTCCCCACCGGGCGGATACGCAGTATTTT. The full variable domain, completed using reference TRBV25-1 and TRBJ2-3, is EADIYQTPRYLVIGTGKKITLECSQTMGHDKMYWYQQDPGMELHLIHYSYGVNSTEKGDLSSESTVSRIRTEHFPLTLESARPSHTSQYLCASSESPHRADTQYFGPGTRLTVL.

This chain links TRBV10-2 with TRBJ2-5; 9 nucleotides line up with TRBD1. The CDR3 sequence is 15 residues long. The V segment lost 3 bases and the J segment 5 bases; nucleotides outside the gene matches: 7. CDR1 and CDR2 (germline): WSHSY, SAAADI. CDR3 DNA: TGCGCCAGCAGTGATGGGACAGGGCGGGGGGAGACCCAGTACTTC. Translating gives CASSDGTGRGETQYF.

This CDR3 reads CASSLLGQAREQYF. In nucleotides, the CDR3 is TGTGCCAGCAGCTTACTCGGACAGGCGAGGGAGCAGTACTTC. The chain recombines TRBV7-2 with TRBJ2-7; 7 bases match TRBD1. The CDR3 consists of 14 residues. The germline V gene has CDR1 SGHTA and CDR2 FQGNSA. The trim removed 2 bases at V and 7 bases at J, leaving 8 bases unmatched.

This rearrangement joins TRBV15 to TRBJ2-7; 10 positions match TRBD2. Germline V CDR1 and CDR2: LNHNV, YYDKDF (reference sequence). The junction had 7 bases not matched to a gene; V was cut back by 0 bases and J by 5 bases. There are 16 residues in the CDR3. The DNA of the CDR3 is TGTGCCACCAGCAGAGACCAACTAGCGGGATTCCACGAGCAGTACTTC. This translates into CATSRDQLAGFHEQYF.

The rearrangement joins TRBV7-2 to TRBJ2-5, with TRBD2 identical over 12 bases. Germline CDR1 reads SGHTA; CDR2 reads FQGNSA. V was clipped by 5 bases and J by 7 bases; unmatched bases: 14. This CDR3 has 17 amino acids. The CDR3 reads CASSHVWTSGVAGTQYF. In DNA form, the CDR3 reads TGTGCCAGCAGCCACGTATGGACTAGCGGGGTAGCAGGGACCCAGTACTTC.

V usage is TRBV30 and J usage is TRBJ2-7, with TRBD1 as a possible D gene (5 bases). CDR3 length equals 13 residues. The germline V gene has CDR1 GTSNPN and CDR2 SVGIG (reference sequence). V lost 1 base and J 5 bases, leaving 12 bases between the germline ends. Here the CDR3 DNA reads TGTGCCTGGAGTGGTGGCAGGGCCCACGAGCAGTACTTC. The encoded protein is CAWSGGRAHEQYF.

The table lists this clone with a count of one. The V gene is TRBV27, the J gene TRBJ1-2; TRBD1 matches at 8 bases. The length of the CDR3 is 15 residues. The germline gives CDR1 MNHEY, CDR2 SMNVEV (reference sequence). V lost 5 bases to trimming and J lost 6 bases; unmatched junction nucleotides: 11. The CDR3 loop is CASSPRTGLGDGYTF. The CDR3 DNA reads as TGTGCCAGCAGTCCCCGGACAGGGTTGGGAGATGGCTACACCTTC.